Reported below is one TCR beta chain. Its matching antigen is unknown. Each CDR3 protein is one row after TCRdb ran MiXCR on the RT-PCR reads. Of roughly 670,000 distinct CDR3 sequences in the sample, about 15% were seen once. The sample comes from a study of response to subunit inactivated influenza vaccine. Study results and limitations: A suggestion made by the authors is that each seasonal influenza vaccination recruits few new T cells.

CDR1 is MDHEN, CDR2 SYDVKM, per germline. CDR3 length: 14 residues. J was trimmed by 3 bases and V by 3 bases; bases with no gene match: 5. The TCR was taken from a man aged 45 to 65 who received an inactivated influenza vaccine. Sequenced here: PBMCs from blood, sampled approximately 15 days before vaccination. This chain joins TRBV28 and TRBJ2-7; TRBD2 matches 7 bases. The CDR3 loop is CASSFLGLVYEQYF. As DNA, the CDR3 is TGTGCCAGCAGTTTTTTAGGACTAGTCTACGAGCAGTACTTC. The full variable domain, in which reference TRBV28 and TRBJ2-7 provide the parts outside the CDR3, is DVKVTQSSRYLVKRTGEKVFLECVQDMDHENMFWYRQDPGLGLRLIYFSYDVKMKEKGDIPEGYSVSREKKERFSLILESASTNQTSMYLCASSFLGLVYEQYFGPGTRLTVT.